Listed here are 24 T cell receptor beta chains from one sample, sequenced in a study of blood T cell repertoires in COVID-19. Clones were sequenced by immunoSEQ multiplex PCR, and TCRdb holds only the in-frame ones, with some missing. The data contain about 230,000 clones, more than 65% of them seen just once; the ten biggest clones take up 7.9%. The sequenced material came from peripheral blood. The receptors come from an elderly woman with acute or convalescent COVID-19.

The chain couples TRBV5-1 to TRBJ1-6; 9 bases are a match to TRBD1. The ends lost 4 bases at V and 9 bases at J; junction bases unmatched: 14. Germline V gene sequence: CDR1 SGHRS, CDR2 YFSETQ. This CDR3 contains 17 residues. The CDR3, as DNA: TGCGCCAGCAGCCCCGAGGGACAGGGTTCGATGCGTTCACCCCTCCACTTT. It is translated as CASSPEGQGSMRSPLHF.

The CDR3 sequence: CASSPQGGTEAFF. The DNA of the CDR3 is TGTGCCAGCAGTCCCCAGGGAGGTACTGAAGCTTTCTTT. The chain links TRBV6-2 or TRBV6-3 to TRBJ1-1; the D gene is possibly TRBD1 (5 bases). CDR3 length: 13 residues. Trimming took off 5 bases at V and 5 bases at J, with 12 bases between the two ends. The germline V gene has CDR1 MNHEY and CDR2 SVGEGT.

The chain joins TRBV15 to TRBJ1-5; D is ambiguous. The CDR3 contains 14 residues. The germline V gene has CDR1 LNHNV and CDR2 YYDKDF (reference sequence). The ends were cut back, 3 bases at V and 8 bases at J, with 14 bases in the middle. CDR3 loop: CATSRTGMLEPQHF. The CDR3 DNA sequence: TGTGCCACCAGCAGGACCGGGATGTTAGAGCCCCAGCATTTT.

The chain links TRBV10-3 to TRBJ1-3; maybe TRBD1 (5 bases). Between the trimmed V and J ends, which lost 4 bases and 1 base, there was a span of 8 bases. Germline CDR1 reads ENHRY; CDR2 reads SYGVKD. The CDR3 extends over 14 amino acids. CDR3 amino acids: CAISVEGSGNTIYF. The CDR3 DNA sequence: TGTGCCATCAGTGTGGAGGGGTCTGGAAACACCATATATTTT.

This chain connects TRBV12-3 or TRBV12-4 to TRBJ2-3; D is unclear. This CDR3 spans 11 amino acids. V was shortened by 8 bases and J by 2 bases, with 5 bases between the two germline ends. In nucleotides, the CDR3 is TGTGCCAGCGGCTTCACAGATACGCAGTATTTT. It yields the protein CASGFTDTQYF.

The J gene is TRBJ1-2, the V gene TRBV5-6; TRBD1 aligns across 9 bases. V lost 4 bases and J lost 3; bases outside the gene matches: 1. From germline, CDR1 is SGHDT and CDR2 YYEEEE. CDR3 length: 13 amino acids. The CDR3 DNA sequence: TGTGCCAGCAGCCGGGACAGGGACTATGGCTACACCTTC. It specifies CASSRDRDYGYTF.

The CDR3: CASSLDRVGNTIYF. CDR3 coding DNA: TGTGCCAGCAGCTTAGACAGGGTCGGAAACACCATATATTTT. The V call is TRBV7-6, the J call TRBJ1-3, with D perhaps matching TRBD1 (6 bases). The CDR3 totals 14 residues. The germline gives CDR1 SGHVS, CDR2 FNYEAQ. Trimming took 1 base from V and 4 from J, leaving 8 bases between them.

This clone was detected a few times. The V call is TRBV18, the J call TRBJ2-1; possibly TRBD1 for D (5 bases). There are 15 residues in the CDR3. Trimming cost V 6 bases and J 6 bases, with 18 bases left between them. Per the germline V gene, CDR1 is KGHSH and CDR2 is LQKENI. The CDR3 DNA sequence: TGTGCCAGCTCCGGACCGGGCCCTAGGGGCAATGAGCAGTTCTTC. It encodes CASSGPGPRGNEQFF.

The chain carries TRBV19 and TRBJ1-1, with D possibly matching TRBD1 (5 bases). CDR3 length: 16 residues. With 8 bases removed from V and 8 bases from J, the gap between germline ends came to 27 bases. CDR1 and CDR2 (germline): LNHDA, SQIVND (reference sequence). The CDR3 nucleotides read TGTGCCAGTTTGCCCTCGGGACGGGCGAGGAGGGTGGAAGCTTTCTTT. Translating it yields CASLPSGRARRVEAFF.

The rearrangement uses TRBV7-9 and TRBJ2-3; perhaps TRBD2 as D (5 bases). Germline assignment: CDR1 SEHNR and CDR2 FQNEAQ (reference sequence). The V and J ends lost 5 bases and 2 bases respectively, with 14 bases between them. This CDR3 contains 15 residues. This CDR3 is CASSPSAGYTDTQYF. The CDR3 DNA reads TGTGCCAGCAGCCCCTCGGCGGGCTACACAGATACGCAGTATTTT.

The rearrangement links TRBV4-1 to TRBJ2-1; D is ambiguous. Germline assignment: CDR1 MGHRA and CDR2 YSYEKL. The CDR3 loop spans 14 amino acids. V was shortened by 0 bases and J by 3 bases, with 6 bases between the two germline ends. CDR3 residues: CASSQDPSYNEQFF. CDR3 sequence (DNA): TGCGCCAGCAGCCAAGATCCTAGCTACAATGAGCAGTTCTTC.

The J gene is TRBJ1-3, the V gene TRBV28; 9 positions agree with TRBD1. V lost 5 bases, J lost 1 base, and 21 bases stayed unmatched. Germline values: CDR1 MDHEN, CDR2 SYDVKM. This CDR3 region has 21 residues. CDR3 amino acids: CASSLLVGTGSFDTSGNTIYF. CDR3 nucleotides: TGTGCCAGCAGTCTCTTGGTGGGGACAGGGTCGTTTGATACGTCTGGAAACACCATATATTTT.

The chain uses TRBV15 and TRBJ1-5; TRBD1 is a possible D gene (5 bases). Trimming cost V 1 base and J 2 bases, with 21 bases left between them. Germline V gene data show CDR1 as LNHNV and CDR2 as YYDKDF (reference sequence). The CDR3 is made up of 19 amino acids. CDR3 loop: CATSRGAGGDMKGNQPQHF. CDR3 bases: TGTGCCACCAGCAGAGGGGCGGGGGGAGATATGAAAGGCAATCAGCCCCAGCATTTT.

This chain links TRBV28 with TRBJ2-7, with 13 bases that match TRBD2. The germline CDR1 and CDR2 sequences are MDHEN and SYDVKM. Germline trimming cut 5 bases from V and 7 bases from J; bases unmatched to any gene: 14. The CDR3 is 17 amino acids. CDR3 in DNA: TGTGCCAGCAGTCCTCGGACTAGCGGGAGTATCGGAAAAGAGCAGTACTTC. Its translation is CASSPRTSGSIGKEQYF.

The gene calls are TRBV27 and TRBJ2-6; D perhaps matches TRBD2 (5 bases). V lost 0 bases, J lost 0 bases, and 15 bases lay in between. The length of the CDR3 is 19 residues. Germline CDR1 reads MNHEY; CDR2 reads SMNVEV (reference sequence). This chain's CDR3 is CASSLSERPIYSGANVLTF. DNA for the CDR3: TGTGCCAGCAGTTTATCGGAGCGGCCGATATACTCTGGGGCCAACGTCCTGACTTTC.

The chain carries TRBV29-1 and TRBJ1-2; D may be TRBD1 (6 bases). V was shortened by 5 bases and J by 4 bases, with 11 bases between the two germline ends. The V gene's germline CDR1 is SQVTM and CDR2 ANQGSEA. There are 12 residues in the CDR3. CDR3 amino acids: CSVQDSFYGYTF. The CDR3 DNA reads TGCAGCGTTCAGGACAGCTTCTATGGCTACACCTTC.

V is TRBV5-6 and J is TRBJ1-4; TRBD1 might be the D (5 bases). V lost 4 bases and J lost 0, with 13 bases in between. CDR1 and CDR2 from the germline V gene are SGHDT and YYEEEE. This CDR3 is built from 16 residues. The CDR3 region is CASSLRMTATNEKLFF. The CDR3 nucleotides read TGTGCCAGCAGCCTCAGAATGACAGCAACTAATGAAAAACTGTTTTTT.

This chain uses TRBV6-5 with TRBJ2-3; perhaps TRBD1 as D (6 bases). CDR3 size: 15 residues. Deletions cut 6 bases from V and 3 bases from J, with 16 bases between. CDR1 and CDR2 from the germline V gene are MNHEY and SVGAGI. This chain's CDR3 is CASRTNTGTTDTQYF. The CDR3 region has the DNA TGTGCCAGCAGAACTAATACAGGGACGACAGATACGCAGTATTTT.

The chain uses TRBV30 and TRBJ2-5; 7 nucleotides match TRBD2. V dropped 1 base and J dropped 4; count of bases not matched to a gene: 15. Germline V gene data show CDR1 as GTSNPN and CDR2 as SVGIG (reference sequence). The CDR3 loop spans 17 amino acids. The CDR3 DNA sequence: TGTGCCTGGAGTGCTCCCCGAACAACTAGCGAGGGAGAGACCCAGTACTTC. This gives the protein CAWSAPRTTSEGETQYF.

This chain joins TRBV11-1 and TRBJ2-1, with a tentative D call TRBD1 (7 bases). CDR1 SGHAT and CDR2 FQDESV come from the germline V gene (reference sequence). V was trimmed by 5 bases and J by 3 bases, leaving 14 bases between them. This CDR3 has 15 residues. The CDR3, as DNA: TGTGCCAGCAGCGGGGCGGGACAGTTCTACAATGAGCAGTTCTTC. This gives the protein CASSGAGQFYNEQFF. The whole variable domain, remainder taken from reference TRBV11-1 and TRBJ2-1, is EAEVAQSPRYKITEKSQAVAFWCDPISGHATLYWYRQILGQGPELLVQFQDESVVDDSQLPKDRFSAERLKGVDSTLKIQPAELGDSAMYLCASSGAGQFYNEQFFGPGTRLTVL.

Only one count was recorded for this clone. The rearrangement uses TRBV24-1 and TRBJ2-1; no firm D call. CDR1 KGHDR and CDR2 SFDVKD come from the germline V gene. The V end lost 3 bases, the J end lost 7 bases, and 9 bases lay between the germline ends. This CDR3 has 13 amino acids. The CDR3: CATSDHQSNEQFF. DNA for the CDR3: TGTGCCACCAGTGATCATCAGTCGAATGAGCAGTTCTTC.

This chain joins TRBV11-3 and TRBJ2-1, with TRBD1 identical over 8 bases. Germline V gene data show CDR1 as SGHNT and CDR2 as YENEEA. CDR3 length: 12 residues. Trimming at V came to 5 bases and at J to 9 bases, leaving 3 bases not matched to a gene. The CDR3 region has the DNA TGTGCCAGCAGCCCAGGGGGCGGTGAGCAGTTCTTC. Translation gives CASSPGGGEQFF.

V and J are TRBV7-3 and TRBJ2-1; 9 bases map to TRBD2. The CDR3 is 16 residues long. V dropped 0 bases and J dropped 6; count of bases not matched to a gene: 6. CDR1 SGHTA and CDR2 FQGTGA come from the germline V gene. The CDR3 DNA sequence: TGTGCCAGCAGCTTAACTTTAGCGGGAGCGCTCAATGAGCAGTTCTTC. Residues: CASSLTLAGALNEQFF.

This chain uses TRBV5-5 with TRBJ1-2; 9 positions match TRBD1. The germline V gene encodes CDR1 SGHKS and CDR2 YYEKEE (reference sequence). V lost 4 bases and J lost 3; bases outside the gene matches: 4. The CDR3 has 14 amino acids. The CDR3: CASSPGTGHYGYTF. The CDR3, as DNA: TGTGCCAGCAGCCCCGGGACAGGGCACTATGGCTACACCTTC.